This TCR beta chain was captured in a study of shared T cell receptors in the human thymus (dated by TCRdb to the early 2020s). Describing the broader study: The study examined how self-reactive, shared T-cell receptor alpha chains are generated in the human thymus.

The method behind the library was the immunoSEQ multiplex PCR assay. TCRdb limited this immuneACCESS table to in-frame rearrangements with V and J called. A share of clones is missing; checked studies link under half to unresolved V genes, and the rest is unexplained. Here the sample has roughly 660,000 clones; roughly 88% occur a single time. The top ten clonotypes cover 0.0095% to 0.012% of the sample. Trimming removed 4 bases from V and 4 bases from J; the gene matches leave 7 bases unexplained. CDR1 is given as SGHAT and CDR2 as FQNNGV, both from the germline V gene. The CDR3 goes from the cysteine to the phenylalanine over 15 residues. The read is trimmed to its CDR3 DNA, 45 bases read in frame from base 1. Comment on this clone: Its binding antigen is unknown. No base qualities exist here, and no much larger clone lies one base off it. Other DNA sequences in the sample encode the same CDR3.

These data also featured in a second study, about human thymus T cells. The second paper states: In Finland, the donors were immunologically healthy infants who were having open corrective cardiac surgery for congenital heart defects. Thymus tissue was collected as surgical resects that were removed during corrective cardiac surgery. Usage of V and J gene segments appeared to be biased in both the thymic and the peripheral blood repertoires. Highly overlapping thymic TCR repertoires among unrelated individuals were reported in the related research. The study described the TCR alpha and beta repertoires in roughly 8 infant thymus samples and a handful of matching peripheral blood samples. The cohort included more than 5 male and a couple of female infants, with donor ages spanning 7 to 244 days. After being mechanically released from the tissue, thymocytes were kept at -70 degrees C in pellets of about 9-32 million cells. A QIAsymphony instrument was used to extract genomic DNA from the frozen cell pellets. The immunoSEQ multiplex PCR assay was used to amplify the TCRB and TCRAD loci from a standardized quantity of quality-controlled genomic DNA. The amplicons spanned the V(D)J region and were long enough to cover the CDR3 and allow V and J genes to be identified. Amplicon sequencing was performed on an Illumina platform through the commercial immunoSEQ service. Primer bias and sequencing errors were corrected as previously described, and TCRAD and TCRB were defined on the basis of the IMGT database. The repertoires were analysed using immunoSEQ Analyzer 3.0 and VDJTools for basic statistics, V/J segment usage, diversity estimates, rarefaction and pairwise overlap. Diversity was estimated with Chao1, ChaoE, Efron-Thisted, Shannon and inverse Simpson indices, and also on datasets down-sampled to the smallest sample. Repertoire overlap was determined by strict matching of CDR3 nucleotide sequence, V gene and J gene, and Jaccard-based multidimensional scaling clustering was applied. On average, roughly 890,000 unique TCRB clonotypes were obtained from thymus samples, compared with about 84,000 from blood samples.

What was sequenced was thymocytes. The origin of this receptor is a boy younger than two with a congenital heart defect. Donor details come from another sample of the same person, matched by shared clones. The chain was built from TRBV11-2 and TRBJ2-7; a stretch of 10 junction bases matches TRBD1. The nucleotides are TGTGCCAGCAGCTCCCCGGGACAGGGGACGTACGAGCAGTACTTC. This yields the protein CASSSPGQGTYEQYF.